This T cell receptor beta chain emerged from a study of T cells in Graves' hyperthyroidism and ophthalmopathy. Hyperthyroidism patients were newly diagnosed, had disease duration under 2 months, and were aged 18 to 65 years. PBMCs were collected from an approximately 9.3 ml volume of fresh peripheral blood. Study-level points and caveats: Most expanded thyroid clonotypes above 0.001 also appeared in blood. Ophthalmopathy was model-predicted a median about 6 months pre-onset.

Amplification of TCR beta CDR3 regions was performed using RNA transcripts as template. During a first-round RT-PCR of the TCR CDR3, the HTBI primer set was used. TCRdb called the multiplex PCR reads again in MiXCR, with one record for every CDR3 protein. Here the sample spans about 700,000 distinct CDR3 sequences, 13% to 15% being singletons. Comment on this clonotype: The antigen is not known.

The receptor was isolated from a woman between 18 and 29 years old with Graves' hyperthyroidism. Sequencing input: blood.

This chain's CDR3 is CSARVRLAGVYNEQFF. In DNA form, the CDR3 reads TGCAGTGCTAGAGTCCGACTAGCGGGAGTCTACAATGAGCAGTTCTTC. The chain combines TRBV20-1 with TRBJ2-1; the match to TRBD2 covers 12 bases. CDR1 DFQATT and CDR2 SNEGSKA come from the germline V gene (reference sequence). This CDR3 has 16 residues. V gave up 1 base and J gave up 3 bases; unmatched junction bases: 4.